The text below deals with one T cell receptor beta chain. This specimen belongs to a study of blood T cell repertoires in COVID-19. About the study: T cells, B-cell-depleted T cells, or PBMCs provided the cDNA or gDNA that served as material.

V dropped 3 bases and J dropped 3; count of bases not matched to a gene: 7. In germline, CDR1 is WNHNN, CDR2 SYGVQD (reference sequence). The CDR3 covers 16 residues. The data were produced by immunoSEQ multiplex PCR, yet TCRdb's version contains in-frame clones alone and is incomplete. The repertoire holds a few hundred thousand clones, with 75% to 85% as singletons. Sample: peripheral blood. This chain links TRBV10-1 with TRBJ2-1; 8 positions match TRBD2. This TCR was recovered from a man aged 35-49 years who had recovered from COVID-19. The CDR3 is CASSETAGGGYNEQFF. CDR3 bases: TGCGCCAGCAGTGAAACGGCGGGGGGCGGCTACAATGAGCAGTTCTTC.